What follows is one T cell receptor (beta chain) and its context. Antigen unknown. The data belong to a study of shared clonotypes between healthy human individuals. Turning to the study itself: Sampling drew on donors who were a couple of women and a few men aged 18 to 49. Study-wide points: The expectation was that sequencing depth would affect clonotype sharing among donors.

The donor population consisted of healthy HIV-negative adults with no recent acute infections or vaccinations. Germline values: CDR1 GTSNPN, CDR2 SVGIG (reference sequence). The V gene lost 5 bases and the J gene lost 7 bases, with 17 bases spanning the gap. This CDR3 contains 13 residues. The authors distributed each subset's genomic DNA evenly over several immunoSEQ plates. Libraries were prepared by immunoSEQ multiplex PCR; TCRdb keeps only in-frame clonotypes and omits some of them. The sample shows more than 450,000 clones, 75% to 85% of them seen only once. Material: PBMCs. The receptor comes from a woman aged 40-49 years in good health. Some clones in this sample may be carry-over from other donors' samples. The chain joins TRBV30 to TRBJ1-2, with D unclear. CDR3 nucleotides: TGTGCCTGGCCCCCCGACGGGGTTTGTGGCTACACCTTC. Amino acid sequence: CAWPPDGVCGYTF.